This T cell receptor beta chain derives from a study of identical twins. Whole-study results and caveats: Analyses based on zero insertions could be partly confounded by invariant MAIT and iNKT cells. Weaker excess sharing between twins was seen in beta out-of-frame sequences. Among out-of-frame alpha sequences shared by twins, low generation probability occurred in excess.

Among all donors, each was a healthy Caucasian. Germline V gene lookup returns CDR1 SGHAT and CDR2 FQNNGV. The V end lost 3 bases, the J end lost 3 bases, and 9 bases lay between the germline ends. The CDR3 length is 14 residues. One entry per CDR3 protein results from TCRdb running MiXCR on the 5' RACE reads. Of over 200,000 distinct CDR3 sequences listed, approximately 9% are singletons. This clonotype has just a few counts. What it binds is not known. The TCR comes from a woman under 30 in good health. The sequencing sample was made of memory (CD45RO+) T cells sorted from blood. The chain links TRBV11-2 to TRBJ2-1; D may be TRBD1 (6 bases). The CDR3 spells CASSFDRYYNEQFF. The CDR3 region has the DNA TGTGCCAGCAGCTTCGACAGGTACTACAATGAGCAGTTCTTC.